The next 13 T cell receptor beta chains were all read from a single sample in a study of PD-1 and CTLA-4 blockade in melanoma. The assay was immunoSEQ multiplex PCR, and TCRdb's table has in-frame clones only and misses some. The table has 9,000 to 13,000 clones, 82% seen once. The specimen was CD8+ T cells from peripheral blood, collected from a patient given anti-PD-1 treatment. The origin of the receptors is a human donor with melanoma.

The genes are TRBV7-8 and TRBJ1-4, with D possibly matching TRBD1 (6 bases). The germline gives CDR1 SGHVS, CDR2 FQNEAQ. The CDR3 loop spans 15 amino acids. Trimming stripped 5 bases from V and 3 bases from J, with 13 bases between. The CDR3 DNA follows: TGTGCCAGCAGCCCTCACAGGGCGGCTAATGAAAAACTGTTTTTT. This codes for CASSPHRAANEKLFF. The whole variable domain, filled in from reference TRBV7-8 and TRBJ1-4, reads GAGVSQSPRYKVAKRGQDVALRCDPISGHVSLFWYQQALGQGPEFLTYFQNEAQLDKSGLPSDRFFAERPEGSVSTLKIQRTQQEDSAVYLCASSPHRAANEKLFFGSGTQLSVL.

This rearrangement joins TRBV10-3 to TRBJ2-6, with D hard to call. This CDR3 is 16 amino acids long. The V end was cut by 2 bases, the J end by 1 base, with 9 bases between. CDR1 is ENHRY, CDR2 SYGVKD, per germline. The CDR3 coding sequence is TGTGCCATCAGTGAGGACTTCCAGTCTGGGGCCAACGTCCTGACTTTC. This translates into CAISEDFQSGANVLTF.

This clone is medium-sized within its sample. The CDR3 protein is CASSQEAILAEAFF. DNA for the CDR3: TGCGCCAGCAGCCAAGAGGCGATCCTAGCTGAAGCTTTCTTT. V is TRBV4-3 and J is TRBJ1-1, with unresolved D. CDR1 and CDR2 from the germline V gene are LGHNA and YSLEER. This CDR3 is built from 14 residues. V lost 0 bases and J lost 6, with 11 bases in between.

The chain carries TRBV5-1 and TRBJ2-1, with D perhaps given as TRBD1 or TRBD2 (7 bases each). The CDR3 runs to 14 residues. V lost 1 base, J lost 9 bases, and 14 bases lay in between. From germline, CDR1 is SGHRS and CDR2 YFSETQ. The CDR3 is CASSLRQGEGEQFF. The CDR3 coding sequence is TGCGCCAGCAGCTTGAGGCAGGGGGAGGGTGAGCAGTTCTTC.

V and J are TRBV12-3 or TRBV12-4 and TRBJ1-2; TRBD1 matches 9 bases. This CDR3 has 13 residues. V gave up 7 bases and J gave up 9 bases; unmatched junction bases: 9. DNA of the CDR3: TGTGCCAGCAACCTTCCGGGACAGGGAAGCTACACCTTC. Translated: CASNLPGQGSYTF.

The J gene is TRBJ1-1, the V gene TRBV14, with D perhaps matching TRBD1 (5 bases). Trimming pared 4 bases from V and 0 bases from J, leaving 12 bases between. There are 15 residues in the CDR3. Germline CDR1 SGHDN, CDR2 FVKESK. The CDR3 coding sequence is TGTGCCAGCAGCCTTACTATGACAGTGAACACTGAAGCTTTCTTT. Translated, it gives CASSLTMTVNTEAFF.

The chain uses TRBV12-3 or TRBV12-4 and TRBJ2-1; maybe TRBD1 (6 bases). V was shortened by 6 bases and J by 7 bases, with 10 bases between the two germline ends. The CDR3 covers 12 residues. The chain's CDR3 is CASRYRDNEQFF. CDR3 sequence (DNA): TGTGCCAGCAGATACAGGGATAATGAGCAGTTCTTC.

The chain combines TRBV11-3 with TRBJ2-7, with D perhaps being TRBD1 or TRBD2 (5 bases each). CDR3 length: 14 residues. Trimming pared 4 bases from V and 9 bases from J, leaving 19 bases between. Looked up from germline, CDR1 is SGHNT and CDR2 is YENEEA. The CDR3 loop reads CASSSGTEPNGQYF. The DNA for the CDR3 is TGTGCCAGCAGCTCCGGGACGGAGCCGAACGGGCAGTACTTC.

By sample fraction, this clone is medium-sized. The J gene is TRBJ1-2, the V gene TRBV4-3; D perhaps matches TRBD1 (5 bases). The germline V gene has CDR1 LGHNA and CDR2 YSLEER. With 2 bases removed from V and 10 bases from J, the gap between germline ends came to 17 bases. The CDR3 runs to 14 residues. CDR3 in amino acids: CASSQNYDSSDYTF. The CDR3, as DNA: TGCGCCAGCAGCCAAAACTACGACAGTTCCGACTACACCTTC.

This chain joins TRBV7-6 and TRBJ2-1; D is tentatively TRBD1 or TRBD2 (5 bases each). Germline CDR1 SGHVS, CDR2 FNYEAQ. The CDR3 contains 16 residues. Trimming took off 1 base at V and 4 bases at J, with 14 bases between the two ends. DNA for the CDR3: TGTGCCAGCAGCTTAGGTTGGGGGAAGGGGTACAATGAGCAGTTCTTC. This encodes CASSLGWGKGYNEQFF.

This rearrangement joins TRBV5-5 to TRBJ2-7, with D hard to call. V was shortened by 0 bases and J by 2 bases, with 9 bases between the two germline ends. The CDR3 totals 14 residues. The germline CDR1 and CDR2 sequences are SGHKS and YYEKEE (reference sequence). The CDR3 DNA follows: TGTGCCAGCAGCTTGGCCGGTTCTCCCTACGAGCAGTACTTC. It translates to CASSLAGSPYEQYF.

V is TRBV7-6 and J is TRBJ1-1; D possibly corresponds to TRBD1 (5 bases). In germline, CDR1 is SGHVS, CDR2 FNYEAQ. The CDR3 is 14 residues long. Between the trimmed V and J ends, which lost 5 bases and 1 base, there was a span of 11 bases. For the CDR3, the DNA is TGTGCCAGCAGCCCGGGGCTAACGAACACTGAAGCTTTCTTT. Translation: CASSPGLTNTEAFF.

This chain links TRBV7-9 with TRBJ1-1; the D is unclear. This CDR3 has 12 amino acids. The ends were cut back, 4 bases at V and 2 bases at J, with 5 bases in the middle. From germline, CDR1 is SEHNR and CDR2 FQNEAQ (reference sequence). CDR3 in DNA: TGTGCCAGCAGCTCCCACAACACTGAAGCTTTCTTT. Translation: CASSSHNTEAFF.